The rows below give T cell receptor beta chains drawn from one sample of a study of cytomegalovirus exposure and HLA in healthy donors. TCRdb's table, derived via immunoSEQ multiplex PCR, lists solely in-frame clones and lacks some. The data hold 150,000 to 200,000 clones, with around 79% observed a single time. Sequenced input: PBMCs. All receptors derive from a female donor in good health and CMV-seronegative. CDR3s include the opening cysteine and the closing phenylalanine or tryptophan. A D gene is named only where the DNA matches it firmly. The listing skips clone size in some rows; elsewhere it reads once, few, many or a size class.

j_call: TRBJ1-1
d_call: .
clone_size: .
v_call: TRBV14
cdr3_nt: TGTGCCAGCAGCCAAGTTAGGGGTTTGGGAGCTTTCTTT
cdr3_aa: CASSQVRGLGAFF

j_call: TRBJ2-1
d_call: TRBD2
clone_size: .
v_call: TRBV19
cdr3_nt: TGTGCCAGTAAGGCGGGGGGGTTCTCCTACAATGAGCAGTTCTTC
cdr3_aa: CASKAGGFSYNEQFF

j_call: TRBJ2-7
d_call: TRBD1
clone_size: few
v_call: TRBV19
cdr3_nt: TGTGCCAGTACGGAGACAGGGAGACTCGGCGAGCAGTACTTC
cdr3_aa: CASTETGRLGEQYF

j_call: TRBJ1-1
d_call: .
clone_size: .
v_call: TRBV7-9
cdr3_nt: TGTGCCAGCAGCCCAACAGGGTACACTGAAGCTTTCTTT
cdr3_aa: CASSPTGYTEAFF

j_call: TRBJ2-2
d_call: .
clone_size: .
v_call: TRBV9
cdr3_nt: TGTGCCAGCAGCGTAGTGCACTCCGGGGAGCTGTTTTTT
cdr3_aa: CASSVVHSGELFF

j_call: TRBJ2-5
d_call: TRBD2
clone_size: .
v_call: TRBV27
cdr3_nt: TGTGCCAGCAGGGGGGTGGGGGGGTTGGAGACCCAGTACTTC
cdr3_aa: CASRGVGGLETQYF

j_call: TRBJ1-1
d_call: TRBD1
clone_size: few
v_call: TRBV19
cdr3_nt: TGTGCCAGTAGTAATCAGGGGGGAAGGGACACTGAAGCTTTCTTT
cdr3_aa: CASSNQGGRDTEAFF

j_call: TRBJ2-7
d_call: .
clone_size: few
v_call: TRBV12-2
cdr3_nt: TGTGCAAGTCGCTTAGACCGGGATTACTACGAGCAGTACTTC
cdr3_aa: CASRLDRDYYEQYF

j_call: TRBJ1-2
d_call: .
clone_size: .
v_call: TRBV7-9
cdr3_nt: TGTGCCAGCAGCTTAGGGCGGCACCCAGCTAACTATGGCTACACCTTC
cdr3_aa: CASSLGRHPANYGYTF

j_call: TRBJ2-1
d_call: .
clone_size: .
v_call: TRBV19
cdr3_nt: TGTGCCAGTAGTATTGTGGCCGGGAGAAATGAGCAGTTCTTC
cdr3_aa: CASSIVAGRNEQFF

j_call: TRBJ1-1
d_call: TRBD1
clone_size: .
v_call: TRBV25-1
cdr3_nt: TGTGCCAGCAGTGCCAACCCGGGACAGGGGAAGACTGAAGCTTTCTTT
cdr3_aa: CASSANPGQGKTEAFF

j_call: TRBJ2-5
d_call: TRBD2
clone_size: .
v_call: TRBV28
cdr3_nt: TGTGCCGGCAGTTTGGGGGGGAGTTTGGGAGAGACCCAGTACTTC
cdr3_aa: CAGSLGGSLGETQYF

j_call: TRBJ1-6
d_call: TRBD1
clone_size: .
v_call: TRBV10-2
cdr3_nt: TGCGCCAGCAGAGCCGGGGCAGGGGGCTCACCCCTCCACTTT
cdr3_aa: CASRAGAGGSPLHF

j_call: TRBJ2-3
d_call: .
clone_size: .
v_call: TRBV19
cdr3_nt: TGTGCCAGTACCGCGTCAGATACGCAGTATTTT
cdr3_aa: CASTASDTQYF

j_call: TRBJ1-2
d_call: TRBD1
clone_size: .
v_call: TRBV2
cdr3_nt: TGTGCCAGCAGTTCCGGGACAGGGAGCTATGGCTACACCTTC
cdr3_aa: CASSSGTGSYGYTF

j_call: TRBJ2-1
d_call: .
clone_size: .
v_call: TRBV6-6
cdr3_nt: TGTGCCAGCAGCCCACCTAGGCGGAGAAACAATGAGCAGTTCTTC
cdr3_aa: CASSPPRRRNNEQFF

j_call: TRBJ1-1
d_call: .
clone_size: .
v_call: TRBV29-1
cdr3_nt: TGCAGCGTTGAACGCCTAAACACTGAAGCTTTCTTT
cdr3_aa: CSVERLNTEAFF

j_call: TRBJ2-7
d_call: TRBD2
clone_size: .
v_call: TRBV5-1
cdr3_nt: TGCGCCAGCAGCCTCTCAATGACTAGCGGGAGCCCCCACGAGCAGTACTTC
cdr3_aa: CASSLSMTSGSPHEQYF

j_call: TRBJ1-1
d_call: .
clone_size: .
v_call: TRBV18
cdr3_nt: TGTGCCAGCTCACCACCTAGCCCGAGCACTGAAGCTTTCTTT
cdr3_aa: CASSPPSPSTEAFF

j_call: TRBJ1-1
d_call: TRBD1
clone_size: .
v_call: TRBV18
cdr3_nt: TGTGCCAGCTCACCATCGACAGGGACTGGGCACACTGAAGCTTTCTTT
cdr3_aa: CASSPSTGTGHTEAFF

j_call: TRBJ2-1
d_call: TRBD1
clone_size: few
v_call: TRBV7-2
cdr3_nt: TGTGCCAGCAGCCTCGACAGGGGCGGGGATGAGCAGTTCTTC
cdr3_aa: CASSLDRGGDEQFF

j_call: TRBJ2-2
d_call: TRBD2
clone_size: .
v_call: TRBV2
cdr3_nt: TGTGCCAGCTTACGGGGGGGCCCCGGGGAGCTGTTTTTT
cdr3_aa: CASLRGGPGELFF

j_call: TRBJ2-6
d_call: .
clone_size: .
v_call: TRBV7-3
cdr3_nt: TGTGCCAGCAGCCCGGAGGGGGCAGGAGGGGCCAACGTCCTGACTTTC
cdr3_aa: CASSPEGAGGANVLTF

j_call: TRBJ2-4
d_call: TRBD2
clone_size: .
v_call: TRBV2
cdr3_nt: TGTGCCAGCAGTGACAGCCAGGGAGGGAACATTCAGTACTTC
cdr3_aa: CASSDSQGGNIQYF

j_call: TRBJ2-3
d_call: .
clone_size: .
v_call: TRBV4-2
cdr3_nt: TGTGCCAGCAGCCAACCAGAGGCAGATACGCAGTATTTT
cdr3_aa: CASSQPEADTQYF

j_call: TRBJ2-5
d_call: .
clone_size: .
v_call: TRBV30
cdr3_nt: TGTGCCTGGAGCAGGTCAGCCCAAGAGACCCAGTACTTC
cdr3_aa: CAWSRSAQETQYF

j_call: TRBJ1-1
d_call: .
clone_size: .
v_call: TRBV6-6
cdr3_nt: TGTGCCAGCAGTTACTCCGGTGGGCGGAACACTGAAGCTTTCTTT
cdr3_aa: CASSYSGGRNTEAFF

j_call: TRBJ2-2
d_call: TRBD2
clone_size: .
v_call: TRBV5-1
cdr3_nt: TGCGCCAGCAGCTTGGAAGCGGGAGATCGGGCCGGGGAGCTGTTTTTT
cdr3_aa: CASSLEAGDRAGELFF

j_call: TRBJ1-1
d_call: TRBD1
clone_size: .
v_call: TRBV9
cdr3_nt: TGTGCCAGCAGCGTAGTGAGTGGGCTGCCGGGACAGGGAGGGATAAACACTGAAGCTTTCTTT
cdr3_aa: CASSVVSGLPGQGGINTEAFF

j_call: TRBJ1-2
d_call: .
clone_size: few
v_call: TRBV5-4
cdr3_nt: TGTGCCAGCAGCTTGGCCAGAGAGGGAGATGGCTACACCTTC
cdr3_aa: CASSLAREGDGYTF

j_call: TRBJ2-1
d_call: .
clone_size: .
v_call: TRBV7-2
cdr3_nt: TGTGCCAGCAGCCCGTGGGGGCGGGAGACGGATGAGCAGTTCTTC
cdr3_aa: CASSPWGRETDEQFF

j_call: TRBJ2-7
d_call: TRBD1
clone_size: .
v_call: TRBV5-1
cdr3_nt: TGCGCCAGCAGCCAACTTCTACGGGACAGTACCTACGAGCAGTACTTC
cdr3_aa: CASSQLLRDSTYEQYF

j_call: TRBJ2-7
d_call: .
clone_size: .
v_call: TRBV29-1
cdr3_nt: TGCAGCGTTGAAGAACCGGGTTCTAACTACGAGCAGTACTTC
cdr3_aa: CSVEEPGSNYEQYF

j_call: TRBJ2-5
d_call: TRBD1
clone_size: .
v_call: TRBV7-7
cdr3_nt: TGTGCTAGCAGCTTCACAGGGGACGGAGAGACCCAGTACTTC
cdr3_aa: CASSFTGDGETQYF

j_call: TRBJ1-2
d_call: .
clone_size: few
v_call: TRBV7-2
cdr3_nt: TGTGCCAGCAGCCTAGACGGGTATGGCTACACCTTC
cdr3_aa: CASSLDGYGYTF

j_call: TRBJ2-3
d_call: TRBD1
clone_size: once
v_call: TRBV2
cdr3_nt: TGTGCCAGCACCTTAGGACAGGCCCGCACAGATACGCAGTATTTT
cdr3_aa: CASTLGQARTDTQYF

j_call: TRBJ2-7
d_call: .
clone_size: .
v_call: TRBV2
cdr3_nt: TGTGCCAGCGCAGGCGAGTACGAGCAGTACTTC
cdr3_aa: CASAGEYEQYF

j_call: TRBJ2-7
d_call: TRBD2
clone_size: .
v_call: TRBV28
cdr3_nt: TGTGCCAGCAGTTGGGGACTAGCGGGAGACGGGGAGCAGTACTTC
cdr3_aa: CASSWGLAGDGEQYF

j_call: TRBJ2-5
d_call: TRBD2
clone_size: few
v_call: TRBV27
cdr3_nt: TGTGCCACCCTCCGACTAGCGGGGGTCGTAGGGGAGACCCAGTACTTC
cdr3_aa: CATLRLAGVVGETQYF

j_call: TRBJ1-6
d_call: TRBD1
clone_size: .
v_call: TRBV2
cdr3_nt: TGTGCCAGCAGTGAAGAGGGGACAGGGGGTTCACCCCTCCACTTT
cdr3_aa: CASSEEGTGGSPLHF

j_call: TRBJ2-1
d_call: TRBD1
clone_size: few
v_call: TRBV4-1
cdr3_nt: TGCGCCAGCAGCCATAAGACAGGGGGGAGCTCCTACAATGAGCAGTTCTTC
cdr3_aa: CASSHKTGGSSYNEQFF

j_call: TRBJ2-3
d_call: .
clone_size: .
v_call: TRBV28
cdr3_nt: TGTGCCAGCACCTACACAGATACGCAGTATTTT
cdr3_aa: CASTYTDTQYF

j_call: TRBJ1-1
d_call: .
clone_size: .
v_call: TRBV7-3
cdr3_nt: TGTGCCAGCAGCCAACGCCCAGAGACAGGTGAAGCTTTCTTT
cdr3_aa: CASSQRPETGEAFF

j_call: TRBJ2-5
d_call: .
clone_size: .
v_call: TRBV5-6
cdr3_nt: TGTGCCAGCAGCTTGGCCGTGGCGGGGGCCCGGGGAGAGACCCAGTACTTC
cdr3_aa: CASSLAVAGARGETQYF

j_call: TRBJ2-4
d_call: .
clone_size: .
v_call: TRBV6-6
cdr3_nt: TGTGCCAGCAGCCTGGGGGGAGCCGAAGCCAAAAACATTCAGTACTTC
cdr3_aa: CASSLGGAEAKNIQYF

j_call: TRBJ1-2
d_call: TRBD1
clone_size: .
v_call: TRBV6-1
cdr3_nt: TGTGCCAGCAGTGCCCTTAAAACAGGGGATGGCTACACCTTC
cdr3_aa: CASSALKTGDGYTF

j_call: TRBJ2-7
d_call: .
clone_size: .
v_call: TRBV5-4
cdr3_nt: TGTGCCAGCAGCTTACGTCCCAGCTCCTACGAGCAGTACTTC
cdr3_aa: CASSLRPSSYEQYF

j_call: TRBJ2-7
d_call: TRBD1
clone_size: .
v_call: TRBV5-1
cdr3_nt: TGCGCCAGCAGCTTGGTTGTGGGACAGGAGCGGAACGAGCAGTACTTC
cdr3_aa: CASSLVVGQERNEQYF

j_call: TRBJ1-4
d_call: .
clone_size: .
v_call: TRBV6-1
cdr3_nt: TGTGCCAGCAGTGAACAGAATGAAAAACTGTTTTTT
cdr3_aa: CASSEQNEKLFF

j_call: TRBJ1-5
d_call: .
clone_size: .
v_call: TRBV18
cdr3_nt: TGTGCCAGCTCACCACCCGGGGGAAATCAGCCCCAGCATTTT
cdr3_aa: CASSPPGGNQPQHF

j_call: TRBJ2-7
d_call: TRBD1
clone_size: .
v_call: TRBV15
cdr3_nt: TGTGCCACCAGCAGAGAAGGACAGGGCATCTACGAGCAGTACTTC
cdr3_aa: CATSREGQGIYEQYF

j_call: TRBJ2-3
d_call: TRBD2
clone_size: .
v_call: TRBV7-2
cdr3_nt: TGTGCCAGCAGCGATGTGTATTTAGCGGGAGGCCCAGATACGCAGTATTTT
cdr3_aa: CASSDVYLAGGPDTQYF

j_call: TRBJ1-5
d_call: .
clone_size: .
v_call: TRBV25-1
cdr3_nt: TGTGCCAGCAGTGGCAGATTCGATGGAGGGCCCCAGCATTTT
cdr3_aa: CASSGRFDGGPQHF

j_call: TRBJ1-4
d_call: .
clone_size: .
v_call: TRBV6-1
cdr3_nt: TGTGCCAGCAGAGAGACGGCGCTTAGCGAAAAACTGTTTTTT
cdr3_aa: CASRETALSEKLFF